Each of the 22 T cell receptor beta chains below was sequenced from the same sample in a study of T cells in Graves' hyperthyroidism and ophthalmopathy. RNA transcripts gave rise to amplified TCR beta CDR3 regions. The HTBI primer set served for first-round RT-PCR of the TCR CDR3. Each CDR3 protein is one row after TCRdb ran MiXCR on the multiplex PCR reads. The repertoire holds hundreds of thousands of distinct CDR3 sequences, 15% to 17% seen once, with roughly 8% in the top ten. The sequenced sample consisted of blood. The source is a woman aged 18-29 years with Graves' hyperthyroidism.

This clonotype was seen many times. The CDR3 sequence: CAIRGILNTEAFF. The CDR3 DNA reads as TGTGCCATCCGAGGGATTTTGAACACTGAAGCTTTCTTT. V usage is TRBV10-3 and J usage is TRBJ1-1, with no clear D. Germline CDR1 is ENHRY and CDR2 is SYGVKD. The CDR3 totals 13 residues. The germline V and J ends were trimmed by 8 bases and 0 bases, with 10 bases remaining between them.

This clonotype was picked up many times. V gene TRBV7-3 combines with J gene TRBJ2-3, with TRBD2 matching over 10 bases. Unmatched junction bases numbered 6, after V lost 4 bases and J lost 5 bases. CDR3 size: 15 residues. In germline, CDR1 is SGHTA, CDR2 FQGTGA. The CDR3 sequence is CASSSGLAAVDTQYF. The CDR3 DNA reads TGTGCCAGCAGCTCAGGACTAGCGGCGGTAGATACGCAGTATTTT.

The genes are TRBV6-5 and TRBJ2-1; no firm D call. Germline CDR1 MNHEY, CDR2 SVGAGI. The CDR3 length is 13 residues. V was cut by 0 bases and J by 4 bases, with 4 bases left in between. The chain's CDR3 is CASSYSRYNEQFF. The CDR3, as DNA: TGTGCCAGCAGTTACTCTAGGTACAATGAGCAGTTCTTC.

This clonotype was recorded at least ten times. The chain joins TRBV20-1 to TRBJ1-5, with D unresolved. This CDR3 is 13 amino acids long. Trimming took 6 bases from V and 6 from J, leaving 15 bases between them. Germline-derived CDR1 and CDR2 are DFQATT and SNEGSKA (reference sequence). CDR3 sequence (DNA): TGCAGTGCGAAACCACCCGTAGGTCAGCCCCAGCATTTT. It translates to CSAKPPVGQPQHF.

V and J are TRBV2 and TRBJ2-7; D is tentatively TRBD1 or TRBD2 (5 bases each). Trimming took off 8 bases at V and 0 bases at J, with 20 bases between the two ends. This CDR3 is built from 16 residues. Germline CDR1 and CDR2: SNHLY and FYNNEI. The CDR3, as DNA: TGTGCCAGCTTATCGTCCCCCGGGACCGTCTCCTACGAGCAGTACTTC. It yields the protein CASLSSPGTVSYEQYF.

The CDR3 sequence: CASSEFRQGAGDTQYF. CDR3 DNA sequence: TGCGCCAGCAGTGAGTTCCGACAGGGGGCTGGAGATACGCAGTATTTT. The chain uses TRBV10-1 and TRBJ2-3, with 10 bases lining up with TRBD1. CDR3 length equals 16 residues. The trim removed 1 base at V and 5 bases at J, leaving 6 bases unmatched. CDR1 is WNHNN, CDR2 SYGVQD, per germline (reference sequence).

This clonotype was counted only a few times. This CDR3 reads CSATRDMGNEKLFF. CDR3 in DNA: TGCAGTGCCACCAGGGATATGGGGAATGAAAAACTGTTTTTT. This chain connects TRBV20-1 to TRBJ1-4; D is possibly TRBD1 (5 bases). The CDR3 covers 14 residues. Deletions cut 6 bases from V and 5 bases from J, with 16 bases between. Germline CDR1 and CDR2: DFQATT and SNEGSKA (reference sequence).

J is TRBJ1-1 and V is TRBV18, with D maybe TRBD1 (6 bases). This CDR3 spans 13 amino acids. The V end lost 3 bases, the J end lost 3 bases, and 8 bases lay between the germline ends. The germline gives CDR1 KGHSH, CDR2 LQKENI. The CDR3 DNA follows: TGTGCCAGCTCACCCCACAGGGACACTGAAGCTTTCTTT. Translating it yields CASSPHRDTEAFF.

This clonotype has a count of ten or more. This rearrangement joins TRBV5-1 to TRBJ1-4; D remains unclear. The CDR3 runs to 13 residues. Germline V CDR1 and CDR2: SGHRS, YFSETQ. V was trimmed by 4 bases and J by 10 bases, leaving 14 bases between them. CDR3 sequence: CASSPEGSGKLFF. Here the CDR3 DNA reads TGCGCCAGCAGCCCCGAGGGTTCGGGAAAACTGTTTTTT. The whole variable domain, remainder taken from reference TRBV5-1 and TRBJ1-4, is KAGVTQTPRYLIKTRGQQVTLSCSPISGHRSVSWYQQTPGQGLQFLFEYFSETQRNKGNFPGRFSGRQFSNSRSEMNVSTLELGDSALYLCASSPEGSGKLFFGSGTQLSVL.

This clonotype was seen more than once but under ten times. V and J are TRBV2 and TRBJ1-6; tentative D call: TRBD1 (5 bases). The V gene lost 7 bases and the J gene lost 7 bases, with 11 bases spanning the gap. The CDR3 runs 13 residues. The germline V gene encodes CDR1 SNHLY and CDR2 FYNNEI. In DNA, the CDR3 is TGTGCCAGCATACGGCAGGGAAATTCACCCCTCCACTTT. This translates into CASIRQGNSPLHF.

This clonotype was picked up many times. The rearrangement uses TRBV15 and TRBJ2-7, with D perhaps matching TRBD1 (6 bases). Germline CDR1 reads LNHNV; CDR2 reads YYDKDF (reference sequence). This CDR3 spans 15 amino acids. Between the trimmed V and J ends, which lost 5 bases and 5 bases, there was a span of 19 bases. CDR3: CATSFRTDSIDEQYF. The DNA for the CDR3 is TGTGCCACCAGCTTTCGGACAGACAGCATCGACGAGCAGTACTTC.

The chain joins TRBV27 to TRBJ2-1, with 14 bases fitting TRBD2. The CDR3 is 18 residues long. Germline V gives CDR1 MNHEY, CDR2 SMNVEV (reference sequence). With V trimmed by 4 bases and J by 6 bases, 11 bases remained unmatched. In DNA, the CDR3 is TGTGCCAGCAGTTCGGGACTAGCGGGAGCCCACGGGGGCAATGAGCAGTTCTTC. Translated, it gives CASSSGLAGAHGGNEQFF.

The table lists this clonotype with many counts. This rearrangement joins TRBV29-1 to TRBJ1-1, with a possible D match to TRBD1 (5 bases). Trimming left V 5 bases short and J 5 bases short, with 18 bases between. This CDR3 comprises 14 residues. CDR1 is SQVTM and CDR2 is ANQGSEA in the germline V gene. The CDR3 spells CSVRDGGGGTEAFF. The CDR3 DNA sequence: TGCAGCGTTCGGGACGGCGGGGGGGGGACTGAAGCTTTCTTT.

The chain carries TRBV5-1 and TRBJ2-7, with 7 positions matching TRBD1. The CDR3 is made up of 13 amino acids. The V and J ends lost 7 bases and 3 bases, in that order; junction bases with no gene match: 7. Germline V lookup: CDR1 SGHRS, CDR2 YFSETQ. CDR3 nucleotide sequence: TGCGCCAGCGGACAGGCAGATAGCTACGAGCAGTACTTC. Residues: CASGQADSYEQYF. Combining the CDR3 with reference TRBV5-1 and TRBJ2-7 gives the whole variable domain KAGVTQTPRYLIKTRGQQVTLSCSPISGHRSVSWYQQTPGQGLQFLFEYFSETQRNKGNFPGRFSGRQFSNSRSEMNVSTLELGDSALYLCASGQADSYEQYFGPGTRLTVT.

About this clonotype itself: A read error may be the cause here, since a much bigger clone is one base away. The chain links TRBV10-3 to TRBJ1-5; D may be TRBD1 (5 bases). The CDR3 covers 15 residues. The V gene lost 2 bases and the J gene lost 9 bases, with 17 bases spanning the gap. Germline loops: CDR1 ENHRY, CDR2 SYGVKD. The CDR3 coding sequence is TGTGCCATCAGTGAGGGGTTGGGGGAGAGGCGGCCCCAGCATTTT. Translated: CAISEGLGERRPQHF.

This clonotype was recorded many times. V gene TRBV20-1 combines with J gene TRBJ2-1; 11 positions agree with TRBD2. The CDR3 covers 15 residues. Germline CDR1 reads DFQATT; CDR2 reads SNEGSKA (reference sequence). The trim removed 7 bases at V and 3 bases at J, leaving 8 bases unmatched. The DNA for the CDR3 is TGCAGTGTCTCCCCCGGGACTAGCGGCTACAATGAGCAGTTCTTC. Its protein product is CSVSPGTSGYNEQFF.

The sample holds many counts of this clonotype. This chain connects TRBV3-1 to TRBJ2-3; perhaps TRBD1 as D (6 bases). The germline CDR1 and CDR2 sequences are LGHDT and YNNKEL (reference sequence). Trimming took 4 bases from V and 3 from J, leaving 17 bases between them. This CDR3 is 16 amino acids long. CDR3 nucleotide sequence: TGTGCCAGCAGCCCGACCCTGACAGGAGAAACAGATACGCAGTATTTT. Translating gives CASSPTLTGETDTQYF.

This clonotype was counted a few times. The gene calls are TRBV19 and TRBJ2-1; 9 nucleotides line up with TRBD2. Germline CDR1 reads LNHDA; CDR2 reads SQIVND (reference sequence). The CDR3 runs 15 residues. After removal of 4 bases from V and 6 bases from J, the junction contained 7 bases not matched to a gene. CDR3 sequence: CASSSTAGGPNEQFF. Written as DNA, the CDR3 is TGTGCCAGTAGTAGTACGGCGGGGGGGCCCAATGAGCAGTTCTTC.

This clonotype was found a few times. The gene calls are TRBV18 and TRBJ2-7; D might be TRBD1 or TRBD2, each matching 5 bases. Trimming took off 3 bases at V and 2 bases at J, with 14 bases between the two ends. In germline, CDR1 is KGHSH, CDR2 LQKENI. The CDR3 covers 15 residues. This CDR3 reads CASSPSRAGTYEQYF. The CDR3 nucleotides read TGTGCCAGCTCACCTTCGCGGGCAGGGACCTACGAGCAGTACTTC.

V and J are TRBV2 and TRBJ2-1; either TRBD1 or TRBD2 may fit D (5 bases each). Looked up from germline, CDR1 is SNHLY and CDR2 is FYNNEI. Trimming took 4 bases from V and 3 from J, leaving 13 bases between them. This CDR3 region has 15 residues. The CDR3 DNA sequence: TGTGCCAGCAGTGGAAGCGGACAACTCTACAATGAGCAGTTCTTC. Translated: CASSGSGQLYNEQFF.

The genes are TRBV19 and TRBJ2-2; 8 bases fit TRBD2. Trimming at V came to 6 bases and at J to 1 base, leaving 4 bases not matched to a gene. Germline-derived CDR1 and CDR2 are LNHDA and SQIVND (reference sequence). CDR3 length: 15 amino acids. In nucleotides, the CDR3 is TGTGCCAGTAGGGCGGGGGGCTTGAACACCGGGGAGCTGTTTTTT. Its protein product is CASRAGGLNTGELFF.

This clonotype came up a few times. V is TRBV20-1 and J is TRBJ2-3; D is perhaps TRBD1 (6 bases). The DNA matches TRBJ1-5 better at its end, which makes the J call doubtful. This CDR3 comprises 14 residues. Germline assignment: CDR1 DFQATT and CDR2 SNEGSKA (reference sequence). CDR3 DNA sequence: TGCAGTGCTAGAGTTGGCAGGGGCACAGATACGCAGCATTTT. Protein sequence: CSARVGRGTDTQHF.